The source of this T cell receptor beta chain is a study of T cell changes during pregnancy in multiple sclerosis. Method: immunoSEQ multiplex PCR; TCRdb's copy keeps in-frame clones and lacks some. The sample includes about 43,000 clones, about nine tenths of them seen just once. Germline V gene sequence: CDR1 WSHSY, CDR2 SAAADI. This CDR3 has 16 amino acids. V shed 3 bases and J shed 4 bases, with 15 bases lying between them. The source is a female donor in good health, enrolled as a control in a pregnancy study. The chain links TRBV10-2 to TRBJ1-4, with a tentative D call TRBD1 (6 bases). This specimen was peripheral blood, taken in the second trimester of pregnancy. CDR3 sequence (DNA): TGCGCCAGCAGTGATGACAGGTCGAGTTTTAATGAAAAACTGTTTTTT. Translation gives CASSDDRSSFNEKLFF.